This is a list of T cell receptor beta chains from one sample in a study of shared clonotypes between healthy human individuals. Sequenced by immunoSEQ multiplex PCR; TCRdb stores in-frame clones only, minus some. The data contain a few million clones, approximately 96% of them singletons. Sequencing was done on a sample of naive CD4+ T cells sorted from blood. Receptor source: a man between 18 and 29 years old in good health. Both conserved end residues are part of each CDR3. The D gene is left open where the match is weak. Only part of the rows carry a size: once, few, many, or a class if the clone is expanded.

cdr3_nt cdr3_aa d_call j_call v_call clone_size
TGTGCCAGCTCACCACCGTCAGGAACTGGAAACACCATATATTTT CASSPPSGTGNTIYF - TRBJ1-3 TRBV18 -
TGCAGCGAGACAGGGAGCACAGATACGCAGTATTTT CSETGSTDTQYF TRBD1 TRBJ2-3 TRBV29-1 -
TGTGCCATCGCGTCAGGGATAGGGGAAAAACTGTTTTTT CAIASGIGEKLFF - TRBJ1-4 TRBV10-3 -
TGCGCCAGCAGCCCCCGGACTAGCGGGAGTGTTATCGGCAATGAGCAGTTCTTC CASSPRTSGSVIGNEQFF TRBD2 TRBJ2-1 TRBV5-1 -
TGTGCCTGGAGCGACACTCCAGTGAACACTGAAGCTTTCTTT CAWSDTPVNTEAFF - TRBJ1-1 TRBV30 -
TGCGCCAGCAGGTCCGGGGAGGGTATTTCTGGGGCCAACGTCCTGACTTTC CASRSGEGISGANVLTF TRBD2 TRBJ2-6 TRBV5-1 -
TGTGCCAGCAGCGTAGGTCCCGGGACAGTTGGACACGAGCAGTACTTC CASSVGPGTVGHEQYF TRBD1 TRBJ2-7 TRBV9 once
TGTGCCTGGAGTGGTCACGGAAACTATGGCTACACCTTC CAWSGHGNYGYTF - TRBJ1-2 TRBV30 -
TGTGCCAGCAGCCTTGGGACAGGTGGGAGTCAGCCCCAGCATTTT CASSLGTGGSQPQHF TRBD1 TRBJ1-5 TRBV16 -
TGTGCCAGCAGGCCGGAAGCAACTAATGAAAAACTGTTTTTT CASRPEATNEKLFF - TRBJ1-4 TRBV2 -
TGCGCCAGCAGTGAGTCGCATAACAATCAGCCCCAGCATTTT CASSESHNNQPQHF - TRBJ1-5 TRBV10-2 -
TGTGCCAGCAGTAGGGACAGTAACTATGGCTACACCTTC CASSRDSNYGYTF TRBD1 TRBJ1-2 TRBV5-4 -
TGTGCCAGCAGCTTGACAGGGGGCGATGGCTACACCTTC CASSLTGGDGYTF TRBD1 TRBJ1-2 TRBV7-8 -
TGCGCCAGCAGTGCCGGACGGGCAGGCGGTCAGCCCCAGCATTTT CASSAGRAGGQPQHF - TRBJ1-5 TRBV10-1 -
TGTGCCAGCCCTCCCCCTTACAGGTCCCATCAGCCCCAGCATTTT CASPPPYRSHQPQHF - TRBJ1-5 TRBV6-5 -
TGTGCCTGGAGTGGCTGGCGGACTAGCGGGGTCACAGATACGCAGTATTTT CAWSGWRTSGVTDTQYF TRBD2 TRBJ2-3 TRBV30 -
TGTGCCAGCAGCTTAGAAGGCCAGCGTTCCGATACGCAGTATTTT CASSLEGQRSDTQYF - TRBJ2-3 TRBV5-5 -
TGTGCCGTGTCCCGGGACAGGGGGCAGAACTATGGCTACACCTTC CAVSRDRGQNYGYTF TRBD1 TRBJ1-2 TRBV10-3 -
TGTGCCATCAGTGACCAACAGGGACGTTCCTCTGGGGCCAACGTCCTGACTTTC CAISDQQGRSSGANVLTF - TRBJ2-6 TRBV10-3 -
TGTGCCAGCAGCTTGGCCGGGGTAGGGATCGGAGATACGCAGTATTTT CASSLAGVGIGDTQYF - TRBJ2-3 TRBV5-4 -
TGTGCCTGGAGTGCCAGGAGTCAGCCCCAGCATTTT CAWSARSQPQHF - TRBJ1-5 TRBV30 -
TGTGCCAGCAGCTCAGCCTGGGACACCCCCTACGAGCAGTACTTC CASSSAWDTPYEQYF - TRBJ2-7 TRBV7-2 -
TGTGCCAGCAGTGAAGAGACGGTGAACACCGGGGAGCTGTTTTTT CASSEETVNTGELFF - TRBJ2-2 TRBV6-1 -
TGTGCCAGCAGCTTAGGACAGGGGGCTTTTCAGCCCCAGCATTTT CASSLGQGAFQPQHF TRBD1 TRBJ1-5 TRBV7-2 -
TGCGCCAGCAAAAGGGGAGGTCCGGATACGCAGTATTTT CASKRGGPDTQYF - TRBJ2-3 TRBV5-1 -
TGTGCCAGCAGGGCCAGTGGGACAATATATCAGCCCCAGCATTTT CASRASGTIYQPQHF - TRBJ1-5 TRBV6-1 -
TGTGCCAGCAAACGGGACCTGCCGAACACCGGGGAGCTGTTTTTT CASKRDLPNTGELFF - TRBJ2-2 TRBV9 -
TGTGCCAGCAGTTTATTGGGGGCTTGGGAGACCCAGTACTTC CASSLLGAWETQYF - TRBJ2-5 TRBV28 -
TGTGCCAGCAGCCCCGATCTTGATCAGCCCCAGCATTTT CASSPDLDQPQHF - TRBJ1-5 TRBV5-4 -
TGTGCCAGCAGCCAAGGTCGAGGAACAGATACGCAGTATTTT CASSQGRGTDTQYF - TRBJ2-3 TRBV4-2 -
TGTGCCAGCAGTGCCAGGGTGAGGAACACTGAAGCTTTCTTT CASSARVRNTEAFF - TRBJ1-1 TRBV6-5 -
TGCAGTGCTACGGCGGCCTATGGCTACACCTTC CSATAAYGYTF - TRBJ1-2 TRBV20-1 -
TGTGCCAGCAGTTACGGGCAGGGGGTACTCCACACTGAAGCTTTCTTT CASSYGQGVLHTEAFF TRBD1 TRBJ1-1 TRBV6-5 -
TGTGCCATCAGTGAGGGTTGGGGGACGTCTGGAAACACCATATATTTT CAISEGWGTSGNTIYF - TRBJ1-3 TRBV10-3 -
TGTGCCAGCAGCCCGCCCCAACTATATTTAAAAGGGGAGCTGTTTTTT CASSPPQLYLKGELFF - TRBJ2-2 TRBV7-9 -
TGTGCCAGCAGCTTGGTGGGGGGCCCAGAGACCCAGTACTTC CASSLVGGPETQYF - TRBJ2-5 TRBV5-6 -
TGTGCCAGCAGCTTGCGGGGACAGCTAACAGATACGCAGTATTTT CASSLRGQLTDTQYF - TRBJ2-3 TRBV7-2 -
TGTGCCAGCACCCCCCAACGAGGGAACACTGAAGCTTTCTTT CASTPQRGNTEAFF - TRBJ1-1 TRBV6-6 -
TGCAGCGTGCGGACAGGGGCTAGCTCTGGAAACACCATATATTTT CSVRTGASSGNTIYF TRBD1 TRBJ1-3 TRBV29-1 -
TGTGCCAGCAGTTTCTCGCAGGGGTCGATCATTTTCTTC CASSFSQGSIIFF - TRBJ2-1 TRBV27 -
TGTGCCAGCAAACCTTGGGGGAGTACCTACGAGCAGTACTTC CASKPWGSTYEQYF - TRBJ2-7 TRBV2 -
TGTGCCAGCCGCCAGGATGTTTTAGGAAACACCATATATTTT CASRQDVLGNTIYF - TRBJ1-3 TRBV2 -
TGTGCCAGCAGCTTAGCGGGCAATACCCTCTACGAGCAGTACTTC CASSLAGNTLYEQYF - TRBJ2-7 TRBV7-2 -
TGTGCCAGTAGTTTTCGGACAGACACAGATACGCAGTATTTT CASSFRTDTDTQYF - TRBJ2-3 TRBV19 -
TGTGCCAGCAGCTTAATAGCGGGAGGATCGGAGACCCAGTACTTC CASSLIAGGSETQYF TRBD2 TRBJ2-5 TRBV7-2 -
TGTGCCAGCAGCAACAGGGGAATTCGGCCCGGTGGGAACACTGAAGCTTTCTTT CASSNRGIRPGGNTEAFF TRBD1 TRBJ1-1 TRBV7-8 -
TGCGCCAGCAGCTTGAACGGGGTTAGACAGGGAAATCAGCCCCAGCATTTT CASSLNGVRQGNQPQHF TRBD1 TRBJ1-5 TRBV5-1 once
TGCGCCAGCAGTGACACCTTGGGTCAGCCCCAGCATTTT CASSDTLGQPQHF - TRBJ1-5 TRBV10-1 -
TGTGCCAGCTCGCCTCTGACAGGGGCAGTTATTCCCGGGGAGCTGTTTTTT CASSPLTGAVIPGELFF TRBD1 TRBJ2-2 TRBV18 -
TGTGCCAGCAGTTACTCGGGGCGGGGGGCCGCCTACGAGCAGTACTTC CASSYSGRGAAYEQYF TRBD2 TRBJ2-7 TRBV6-5 -
TGTGCCTGGAGTACAGGGATTGGGGGCTACACCTTC CAWSTGIGGYTF - TRBJ1-2 TRBV30 -
TGTGCCGCGGCGCCGGGACTAGCGGGGGGAGATACGCAGTATTTT CAAAPGLAGGDTQYF TRBD2 TRBJ2-3 TRBV10-3 once
TGTGCCAGCAGTTCGGCCCTTGGGGCTAGCACAGATACGCAGTATTTT CASSSALGASTDTQYF - TRBJ2-3 TRBV5-4 once